Following are 27 T cell receptor beta chains from one sample sequenced in a study of CD8 T cells in Susac syndrome. RNA was extracted with the RNeasy kit, and a quantity of roughly 0.5 to 1 ug was reverse transcribed using random hexamers. Using its own MiXCR run on the immunoSEQ multiplex PCR reads, TCRdb lists one record per CDR3 protein. The sample includes some 400,000 distinct CDR3 sequences, approximately 89% of them seen just once. Sequencing input: CD8+ T cells from PBMCs. All receptors derive from a human donor with multiple sclerosis.

The V and J genes are TRBV20-1 and TRBJ2-3, with D unclear. The CDR3 spans 13 residues. Trimming shortened V by 5 bases and J by 0 bases, and 9 bases separated the two germline ends. The germline V gene has CDR1 DFQATT and CDR2 SNEGSKA (reference sequence). The CDR3 here is CSASRISTDTQYF. The CDR3 nucleotides read TGCAGTGCTTCACGTATTAGCACAGATACGCAGTATTTT.

The chain recombines TRBV18 with TRBJ2-3, with unresolved D. The V end was cut by 10 bases, the J end by 3 bases, with 11 bases between. Germline-derived CDR1 and CDR2 are KGHSH and LQKENI. The CDR3 has 12 amino acids. DNA of the CDR3: TGTGCCATCAGCCTATCAACAGATACGCAGTATTTT. Translated, it gives CAISLSTDTQYF.

The chain employs TRBV13 and TRBJ2-1; D is undetermined. This CDR3 has 12 residues. Per the germline V gene, CDR1 is PRHDT and CDR2 is FYEKMQ (reference sequence). Trimming left V 6 bases short and J 7 bases short, with 10 bases between. The CDR3 spells CASSRLRNEQFF. The CDR3 coding sequence is TGTGCCAGCAGTCGACTTCGAAATGAGCAGTTCTTC.

This chain connects TRBV6-1 to TRBJ1-2; no firm D call. Deletions cut 2 bases from V and 7 bases from J, with 8 bases between. The CDR3 consists of 12 residues. Germline CDR1 reads MNHNS; CDR2 reads SASEGT. Written as DNA, the CDR3 is TGTGCCAGCAGTGAAATGGTACCTGGCTACACCTTC. Translating it yields CASSEMVPGYTF.

The genes are TRBV7-9 and TRBJ2-7; D perhaps matches TRBD1 (5 bases). This CDR3 is built from 15 residues. V shed 0 bases and J shed 5 bases, with 14 bases lying between them. From germline, CDR1 is SEHNR and CDR2 FQNEAQ (reference sequence). In DNA, the CDR3 is TGTGCCAGCAGCTTAGCGATGGCAGGGTTGGACGAGCAGTACTTC. Translation gives CASSLAMAGLDEQYF.

The chain has TRBV29-1 and TRBJ2-1; 7 positions agree with TRBD2. J gave up 4 bases and V 2 bases, and 11 bases lay outside the gene matches. The CDR3 totals 16 residues. Per the germline V gene, CDR1 is SQVTM and CDR2 is ANQGSEA. The CDR3 here is CSVERGRAGLYNEQFF. DNA for the CDR3: TGCAGCGTTGAACGGGGGAGGGCCGGGCTTTACAATGAGCAGTTCTTC.

The chain couples TRBV12-3 or TRBV12-4 to TRBJ1-1; no clear D gene. Deletions cut 2 bases from V and 4 bases from J, with 8 bases between. The CDR3 consists of 13 residues. Here the CDR3 DNA reads TGTGCCAGCAGTTTACTGGGTTGCACTGAAGCTTTCTTT. Protein product: CASSLLGCTEAFF.

The genes are TRBV27 and TRBJ2-5; D remains unclear. Looked up from germline, CDR1 is MNHEY and CDR2 is SMNVEV (reference sequence). The length of the CDR3 is 14 residues. The germline V and J ends were trimmed by 1 base and 8 bases, with 14 bases remaining between them. The CDR3 here is CASSLCLAAETQYF. CDR3 DNA sequence: TGTGCCAGCAGTTTATGCTTGGCTGCGGAAACCCAGTACTTC.

This clonotype was counted only a few times. The V gene is TRBV19, the J gene TRBJ1-1; no definite D call. Germline values: CDR1 LNHDA, CDR2 SQIVND (reference sequence). The CDR3 extends over 13 amino acids. Trimming cost V 3 bases and J 0 bases, with 5 bases left between them. The CDR3 DNA reads as TGTGCCAGTAGTATCTCCCTGAACACTGAAGCTTTCTTT. Encoded protein: CASSISLNTEAFF.

CDR3 residues: CASSIVPGKSYEQYF. CDR3 nucleotide sequence: TGTGCCAGTAGTATAGTTCCGGGTAAATCCTACGAGCAGTACTTC. The chain carries TRBV19 and TRBJ2-7; no firm D call. CDR1 and CDR2 from the germline V gene are LNHDA and SQIVND (reference sequence). Trimming took 1 base from V and 1 from J, leaving 11 bases between them. The CDR3 loop spans 15 amino acids.

This clonotype has just a few counts. This chain joins TRBV27 and TRBJ2-7, with no clear D. V lost 0 bases to trimming and J lost 3 bases, with 12 bases between them. Germline V gives CDR1 MNHEY, CDR2 SMNVEV (reference sequence). This CDR3 is 15 amino acids long. The CDR3 loop is CASSLSVGTSYEQYF. The CDR3 DNA reads as TGTGCCAGCAGTTTATCGGTAGGAACCAGCTACGAGCAGTACTTC.

J is TRBJ2-3 and V is TRBV27; D gene ambiguous. The CDR3 is 15 amino acids. Per the germline V gene, CDR1 is MNHEY and CDR2 is SMNVEV (reference sequence). V lost 5 bases, J lost 2 bases, and 14 bases lay in between. Here the CDR3 reads CASSPLPSPTDTQYF. CDR3 sequence (DNA): TGTGCCAGCAGTCCTCTACCGTCACCCACAGATACGCAGTATTTT.

The genes are TRBV5-4 and TRBJ2-5; TRBD2 agrees at 14 bases. V lost 2 bases, J lost 3 bases, and 9 bases stayed unmatched. The CDR3 is made up of 18 amino acids. CDR1 SGHNT and CDR2 YYREEE come from the germline V gene (reference sequence). CDR3 residues: CASSLRTSGGTLEETQYF. The CDR3 DNA reads as TGTGCCAGCAGCTTACGGACTAGCGGGGGGACTCTAGAAGAGACCCAGTACTTC.

This clonotype was observed a handful of times. This rearrangement joins TRBV7-9 to TRBJ1-2; D not certain. V was pared by 1 base and J by 5 bases, with 8 bases between. This CDR3 is 13 amino acids long. Germline assignment: CDR1 SEHNR and CDR2 FQNEAQ (reference sequence). The CDR3 DNA is TGTGCCAGCAGCTTAGGGACGGGGTATGGCTACACCTTC. Translation: CASSLGTGYGYTF. The whole variable domain, remainder taken from reference TRBV7-9 and TRBJ1-2, is DTGVSQNPRHKITKRGQNVTFRCDPISEHNRLYWYRQTLGQGPEFLTYFQNEAQLEKSRLLSDRFSAERPKGSFSTLEIQRTEQGDSAMYLCASSLGTGYGYTFGSGTRLTVV.

The V call is TRBV7-9, the J call TRBJ1-4; D call uncertain. Germline CDR1 SEHNR, CDR2 FQNEAQ (reference sequence). Trimming cost V 5 bases and J 8 bases, with 18 bases left between them. The CDR3 has 15 amino acids. CDR3 region: CASSHPEAVNEKLFF. The CDR3, as DNA: TGTGCCAGCAGCCACCCCGAGGCGGTGAACGAAAAACTGTTTTTT.

This chain connects TRBV6-1 to TRBJ1-2, with D perhaps matching TRBD1 (6 bases). Germline lookup yields CDR1 MNHNS and CDR2 SASEGT. V lost 6 bases, J lost 0 bases, and 20 bases lay in between. The CDR3 covers 17 residues. The CDR3 region has the DNA TGTGCCAGCAGACACGACAGGCTAGATGCAGCTAACTATGGCTACACCTTC. Translated, it gives CASRHDRLDAANYGYTF.

The gene calls are TRBV6-5 and TRBJ2-1; D ambiguous. V shed 0 bases and J shed 6 bases, with 6 bases lying between them. The CDR3 is 13 amino acids. Germline CDR1 is MNHEY and CDR2 is SVGAGI. The CDR3: CASSYSNANEQFF. CDR3 bases: TGTGCCAGCAGTTACTCGAATGCCAATGAGCAGTTCTTC.

The chain combines TRBV29-1 with TRBJ2-1, with TRBD2 matching over 9 bases. The CDR3 contains 14 residues. V dropped 3 bases and J dropped 5; count of bases not matched to a gene: 5. Germline V lookup: CDR1 SQVTM, CDR2 ANQGSEA. CDR3 in amino acids: CSVEVAGVNNEQFF. CDR3 nucleotide sequence: TGCAGCGTTGAGGTAGCGGGAGTAAACAATGAGCAGTTCTTC.

The chain combines TRBV28 with TRBJ2-7; D is possibly TRBD2 (6 bases). CDR3 length equals 13 residues. With 4 bases removed from V and 3 bases from J, the gap between germline ends came to 10 bases. From germline, CDR1 is MDHEN and CDR2 SYDVKM. DNA of the CDR3: TGTGCCAGCAGTTCCTCCGGGAGCTACGAGCAGTACTTC. Protein product: CASSSSGSYEQYF.

J is TRBJ2-3 and V is TRBV2; 14 positions agree with TRBD2. Germline V gene lookup returns CDR1 SNHLY and CDR2 FYNNEI. The CDR3 has 16 amino acids. Trimming at V came to 9 bases and at J to 6 bases, leaving 11 bases not matched to a gene. In DNA form, the CDR3 reads TGTGCCAGAAGACTAGCGGGGGGGCCGGTATGGGATACGCAGTATTTT. Translating it yields CARRLAGGPVWDTQYF.

V is TRBV25-1 and J is TRBJ2-3; D gene unclear. The CDR3 is 12 residues long. The germline V gene encodes CDR1 MGHDK and CDR2 SYGVNS. V was trimmed by 1 base and J by 4 bases, leaving 3 bases between them. DNA for the CDR3: TGTGCCAGCAGTGAATCCCCAGATACGCAGTATTTT. Its protein is CASSESPDTQYF.

The chain carries TRBV6-5 and TRBJ2-7, with TRBD1 matching 8 bases. The CDR3 covers 13 residues. V trimming: 4 bases; J trimming: 2 bases; junction bases outside the gene matches: 1. Per the germline V gene, CDR1 is MNHEY and CDR2 is SVGAGI. In nucleotides, the CDR3 is TGTGCCAGCAGTTGGACAGGGCCCTACGAGCAGTACTTC. It translates to CASSWTGPYEQYF.

This clonotype was detected only a few times. J is TRBJ2-7 and V is TRBV12-3 or TRBV12-4; 7 bases match TRBD1. Unmatched junction bases numbered 2, after V lost 6 bases and J lost 3 bases. The CDR3 is made up of 12 amino acids. The DNA of the CDR3 is TGTGCCAGCAGCGGGACAGACTACGAGCAGTACTTC. Translating it yields CASSGTDYEQYF.

The CDR3 DNA is TGCGCCAGCAGCTTGGATGGGCCCTATAGCAATCAGCCCCAGCATTTT. Translating it yields CASSLDGPYSNQPQHF. The chain carries TRBV5-1 and TRBJ1-5; D uncertain. The germline V gene encodes CDR1 SGHRS and CDR2 YFSETQ. Trimming shortened V by 0 bases and J by 0 bases, and 10 bases separated the two germline ends. CDR3 length equals 16 residues.

The V and J genes are TRBV20-1 and TRBJ2-5; D may be TRBD1 or TRBD2 (7 bases each). Germline V CDR1 and CDR2: DFQATT, SNEGSKA (reference sequence). This CDR3 is 12 amino acids long. Trimming shortened V by 2 bases and J by 5 bases, and 9 bases separated the two germline ends. The CDR3 DNA sequence: TGCAGTGCTAGACAGGGGGGGGAGACCCAGTACTTC. Its protein is CSARQGGETQYF.

V usage is TRBV5-1 and J usage is TRBJ1-2, with D unresolved. Germline CDR1 SGHRS, CDR2 YFSETQ. Deletions cut 6 bases from V and 2 bases from J, with 17 bases between. The length of the CDR3 is 15 residues. CDR3 sequence: CASNRRAAGNYGYTF. DNA of the CDR3: TGCGCCAGCAACCGGAGGGCTGCTGGGAACTATGGCTACACCTTC.

The CDR3 loop is CASSFDGFGYTF. DNA for the CDR3: TGCGCCAGCAGCTTTGACGGGTTTGGCTACACCTTC. The rearrangement uses TRBV5-1 and TRBJ1-2; D is unresolved. Per germline, CDR1 SGHRS and CDR2 YFSETQ. The CDR3 is 12 amino acids. Trimming took off 2 bases at V and 7 bases at J, with 9 bases between the two ends.